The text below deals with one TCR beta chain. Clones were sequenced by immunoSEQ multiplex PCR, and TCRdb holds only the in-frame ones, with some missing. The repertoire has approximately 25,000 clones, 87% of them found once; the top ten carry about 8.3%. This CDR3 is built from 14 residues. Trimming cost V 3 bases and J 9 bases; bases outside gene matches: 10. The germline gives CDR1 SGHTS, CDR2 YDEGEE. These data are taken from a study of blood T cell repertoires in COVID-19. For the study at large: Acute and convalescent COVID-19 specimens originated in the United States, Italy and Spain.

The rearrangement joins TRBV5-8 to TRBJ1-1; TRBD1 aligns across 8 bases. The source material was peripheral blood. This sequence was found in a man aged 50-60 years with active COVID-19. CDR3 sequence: CASSSQADRVKAFF. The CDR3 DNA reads TGTGCCAGCAGCTCTCAGGCGGACAGGGTTAAAGCTTTCTTT.